The 23 T cell receptor beta chains below all came from one sample that was sequenced in a study of blood T cell repertoires in COVID-19. Clones were sequenced by immunoSEQ multiplex PCR, and TCRdb holds only the in-frame ones, with some missing. The sample records around 260,000 clones, 90% being singletons. Sequencing input: PBMCs or T cells enriched from blood (not recorded which). The origin of the receptors is a young woman who had recovered from COVID-19.

The J gene is TRBJ2-2, the V gene TRBV6-5; TRBD2 matches 10 bases. The CDR3 consists of 16 residues. Germline loops: CDR1 MNHEY, CDR2 SVGAGI. The V gene end was trimmed by 4 bases and the J gene end by 7 bases; junction bases not matched to a gene: 9. CDR3 region: CASSFQAGGPIGELFF. CDR3 sequence (DNA): TGTGCCAGCAGTTTTCAAGCGGGAGGGCCGATCGGGGAGCTGTTTTTT.

The chain employs TRBV30 and TRBJ1-4; 8 nucleotides line up with TRBD1. This CDR3 has 15 residues. The V segment lost 2 bases and the J segment 7 bases; nucleotides outside the gene matches: 9. Germline V gene data show CDR1 as GTSNPN and CDR2 as SVGIG (reference sequence). CDR3 residues: CAWSFGQGATEKLFF. In nucleotides, the CDR3 is TGTGCCTGGAGTTTCGGGCAGGGGGCGACTGAAAAACTGTTTTTT.

The chain links TRBV6-5 to TRBJ1-5; 7 nucleotides match TRBD1. Germline values: CDR1 MNHEY, CDR2 SVGAGI. The CDR3 has 15 amino acids. V dropped 4 bases and J dropped 4; count of bases not matched to a gene: 7. CDR3: CASSSTGLVNQPQHF. The CDR3 coding sequence is TGTGCCAGCAGTTCGACAGGGTTGGTGAATCAGCCCCAGCATTTT.

V is TRBV5-1 and J is TRBJ1-5; weak D call: TRBD1 (6 bases). The V end lost 0 bases, the J end lost 1 base, and 8 bases lay between the germline ends. The CDR3 contains 15 residues. Germline V gene data show CDR1 as SGHRS and CDR2 as YFSETQ. CDR3: CASSLVGASNQPQHF. Written as DNA, the CDR3 is TGCGCCAGCAGCTTGGTGGGGGCCAGCAATCAGCCCCAGCATTTT.

The genes are TRBV4-1 and TRBJ2-2; 8 bases are shared with TRBD2. Germline V gene data show CDR1 as MGHRA and CDR2 as YSYEKL. The junction had 10 bases not matched to a gene; V was cut back by 0 bases and J by 4 bases. This CDR3 is 18 amino acids long. In DNA form, the CDR3 reads TGCGCCAGCAGCCAAGATCGGGGGGGAGGTACGACCACCGGGGAGCTGTTTTTT. It encodes CASSQDRGGGTTTGELFF.

The chain has TRBV5-1 and TRBJ2-7; D possibly corresponds to TRBD2 (5 bases). With 2 bases removed from V and 3 bases from J, the gap between germline ends came to 9 bases. CDR3 length: 13 residues. CDR1 SGHRS and CDR2 YFSETQ come from the germline V gene. The CDR3 nucleotides are TGCGCCAGCAGCTTATCCAGCGGCTACGAGCAGTACTTC. Encoded protein: CASSLSSGYEQYF.

J is TRBJ2-3 and V is TRBV6-2 or TRBV6-3; D perhaps matches TRBD2 (5 bases). This CDR3 is 15 amino acids long. The V and J ends lost 4 bases and 4 bases respectively, with 15 bases between them. Germline assignment: CDR1 MNHEY and CDR2 SVGEGT. The CDR3 sequence: CASSSLQDFPDTQYF. In nucleotides, the CDR3 is TGTGCCAGCAGTTCCCTTCAGGACTTCCCAGATACGCAGTATTTT.

This chain joins TRBV28 and TRBJ2-7; 11 nucleotides match TRBD2. Germline loops: CDR1 MDHEN, CDR2 SYDVKM. J lost 3 bases, V lost 7 bases, and 8 bases had no gene match. The CDR3 has 15 residues. CDR3 DNA sequence: TGTGCCAGCAACTTAGCGGGAGGGCCCAACTACGAGCAGTACTTC. Residues: CASNLAGGPNYEQYF.

The chain combines TRBV28 with TRBJ1-5, with D unresolved. Trimming shortened V by 5 bases and J by 0 bases, and 8 bases separated the two germline ends. Germline V gives CDR1 MDHEN, CDR2 SYDVKM. This CDR3 has 14 amino acids. CDR3 DNA sequence: TGTGCCAGCAGTACAGCCGATAGCAATCAGCCCCAGCATTTT. Translation: CASSTADSNQPQHF.

This chain uses TRBV29-1 with TRBJ1-2; D remains ambiguous. The germline V gene encodes CDR1 SQVTM and CDR2 ANQGSEA. V was pared by 3 bases and J by 8 bases, with 4 bases between. This CDR3 has 9 residues. DNA of the CDR3: TGCAGCGTTGACAGAGGCTACACCTTC. This gives the protein CSVDRGYTF.

The chain uses TRBV28 and TRBJ1-4; 7 bases match TRBD1. The germline CDR1 and CDR2 sequences are MDHEN and SYDVKM. The CDR3 has 15 amino acids. Trimming removed 6 bases from V and 5 bases from J; junction bases left unmatched: 9. The CDR3 DNA is TGTGCCAGCAGCTCTGCCGGGACAGCGAATGAAAAACTGTTTTTT. Its protein product is CASSSAGTANEKLFF.

The CDR3 here is CASSGVTGWYEQYF. CDR3 sequence (DNA): TGTGCCAGCAGCGGCGTGACAGGGTGGTACGAGCAGTACTTC. The chain is built from TRBV27 and TRBJ2-7, with 7 positions matching TRBD1. Germline values: CDR1 MNHEY, CDR2 SMNVEV (reference sequence). CDR3 length: 14 amino acids. The trim removed 6 bases at V and 4 bases at J, leaving 9 bases unmatched.

The J gene is TRBJ2-3, the V gene TRBV5-1; D unresolved. Germline-derived CDR1 and CDR2 are SGHRS and YFSETQ. The CDR3 runs 15 residues. V was pared by 0 bases and J by 0 bases, with 8 bases between. CDR3 nucleotide sequence: TGCGCCAGCAGCTTGGCCCCGTCGAGCACAGATACGCAGTATTTT. Translated: CASSLAPSSTDTQYF.

This chain's CDR3 is CASSSGTVGSYGYTF. The DNA for the CDR3 is TGTGCCAGCAGCTCCGGGACAGTTGGGTCCTATGGCTACACCTTC. The rearrangement joins TRBV2 to TRBJ1-2; 7 bases are a match to TRBD1. Germline CDR1 is SNHLY and CDR2 is FYNNEI. Trimming removed 6 bases from V and 4 bases from J; junction bases left unmatched: 11. CDR3 length: 15 residues.

The chain links TRBV2 to TRBJ2-5; 12 positions match TRBD2. The CDR3 sequence is 16 residues long. V was clipped by 4 bases and J by 4 bases; unmatched bases: 7. The germline gives CDR1 SNHLY, CDR2 FYNNEI. DNA of the CDR3: TGTGCCAGCAGTGGCCTAGCGGGAGGGGTCAGAGAGACCCAGTACTTC. Protein product: CASSGLAGGVRETQYF. The complete variable domain, with remaining parts taken from reference TRBV2 and TRBJ2-5, reads EPEVTQTPSHQVTQMGQEVILRCVPISNHLYFYWYRQILGQKVEFLVSFYNNEISEKSEIFDDQFSVERPDGSNFTLKIRSTKLEDSAMYFCASSGLAGGVRETQYFGPGTRLLVL.

This chain uses TRBV7-2 with TRBJ1-5; D uncertain. The V end was cut by 2 bases, the J end by 5 bases, with 7 bases between. There are 13 residues in the CDR3. Germline V gives CDR1 SGHTA, CDR2 FQGNSA. CDR3 nucleotide sequence: TGTGCCAGCAGCTTAATTTCGGATCAGCCCCAGCATTTT. This sequence encodes CASSLISDQPQHF.

V usage is TRBV4-1 and J usage is TRBJ1-1; no definite D call. V was clipped by 2 bases and J by 5 bases, with 3 bases between them. There are 11 residues in the CDR3. Germline CDR1 reads MGHRA; CDR2 reads YSYEKL. The CDR3 spells CASSQRTEAFF. The DNA of the CDR3 is TGCGCCAGCAGCCAACGGACTGAAGCTTTCTTT.

This clone was picked up one time. The CDR3 coding sequence is TGCGCCGGGAGTATTGTGGCCCGCTGGGAGCAGTTCTTC. It translates to CAGSIVARWEQFF. The chain combines TRBV23-1 with TRBJ2-1; perhaps TRBD2 as D (5 bases). TRBV23-1 is an open reading frame, and its role is uncertain. The ends were cut back, 11 bases at V and 10 bases at J, with 21 bases in the middle. CDR3 length: 13 residues.

The chain couples TRBV7-2 to TRBJ2-1; 9 nucleotides align to TRBD2. The trim removed 6 bases at V and 8 bases at J, leaving 11 bases unmatched. CDR3 length: 15 amino acids. Germline CDR1 SGHTA, CDR2 FQGNSA. DNA of the CDR3: TGTGCCAGCAGTCCCCATGTCTTAGCGGGAGATGAGCAGTTCTTC. Translating gives CASSPHVLAGDEQFF.

The J gene is TRBJ2-1, the V gene TRBV5-1; possible D gene TRBD2, 5 bases. V lost 4 bases to trimming and J lost 4 bases, with 9 bases between them. From germline, CDR1 is SGHRS and CDR2 YFSETQ. This CDR3 is 13 amino acids long. CDR3: CASSDGNYNEQFF. The CDR3 region has the DNA TGCGCCAGCAGCGACGGGAATTACAATGAGCAGTTCTTC.

The rearrangement links TRBV5-5 to TRBJ2-1; 9 nucleotides line up with TRBD1. Looked up from germline, CDR1 is SGHKS and CDR2 is YYEKEE (reference sequence). Unmatched junction bases numbered 13, after V lost 3 bases and J lost 9 bases. CDR3 length equals 16 residues. The CDR3 loop reads CASSWRPGQGYGEQFF. In DNA form, the CDR3 reads TGTGCCAGCAGCTGGCGACCGGGACAGGGCTACGGTGAGCAGTTCTTC.

V usage is TRBV9 and J usage is TRBJ2-1, with 9 bases fitting TRBD2. The trim removed 0 bases at V and 0 bases at J, leaving 7 bases unmatched. In germline, CDR1 is SGDLS, CDR2 YYNGEE. This CDR3 contains 18 residues. CDR3 protein: CASSVESSGSISYNEQFF. In DNA form, the CDR3 reads TGTGCCAGCAGCGTAGAGAGTAGCGGGAGTATCTCCTACAATGAGCAGTTCTTC.

This sequence joins TRBV9 and TRBJ1-5; 10 nucleotides agree with TRBD1. The V and J ends lost 3 bases and 6 bases, in that order; junction bases with no gene match: 6. This CDR3 is built from 15 residues. Looked up from germline, CDR1 is SGDLS and CDR2 is YYNGEE. For the CDR3, the DNA is TGTGCCAGCAGCGCGTCCGGGACAGGGGTTCAGCCCCAGCATTTT. Translated, it gives CASSASGTGVQPQHF.